The 23 T cell receptor beta chains presented below share a single source sample, sequenced in a study of CD8+ T cells in alopecia areata. As the sequencing template, cDNA was produced by extracting RNA and reverse transcribing it. TCRdb's copy holds only in-frame clones and misses some; the assay was immunoSEQ multiplex PCR. In the table there are 130,000 or so clones, approximately 49% of which are singletons. This material consisted of CD8+ T cells sorted from blood, taken at week 0. The receptors here all came from a human donor with alopecia areata.

The chain has TRBV27 and TRBJ2-7, with a weak D call TRBD1 (5 bases). V gave up 3 bases and J gave up 3 bases, with 9 bases separating them. Germline V CDR1 and CDR2: MNHEY, SMNVEV (reference sequence). The CDR3 length is 13 residues. CDR3 protein: CASSFLDSYEQYF. The CDR3 DNA reads TGTGCCAGCAGTTTTCTCGACAGCTACGAGCAGTACTTC.

This clone was observed a few times. The chain has TRBV10-3 and TRBJ2-7; a possible D gene is TRBD1 (6 bases). V gave up 8 bases and J gave up 0 bases, with 8 bases separating them. CDR3 length: 12 amino acids. CDR1 is ENHRY and CDR2 is SYGVKD in the germline V gene. Here the CDR3 reads CAIEDSSYEQYF. The CDR3 DNA reads TGTGCCATCGAGGACAGCTCCTACGAGCAGTACTTC.

This clone was seen a handful of times. This sequence joins TRBV29-1 and TRBJ2-7, with TRBD1 identical over 8 bases. V shed 4 bases, J shed 4 bases, and the junction held 12 bases outside the gene matches. The CDR3 has 15 residues. Germline V gives CDR1 SQVTM, CDR2 ANQGSEA. The CDR3 DNA sequence: TGCAGCGTTGGGTTTATTGGGGACAGGCCTTACGAGCAGTACTTC. It translates to CSVGFIGDRPYEQYF.

Concerning this clone: With a much larger clone just one base away, this may be a read error. This chain uses TRBV27 with TRBJ2-2; perhaps D is TRBD1 or TRBD2 (5 bases each). Deletions cut 4 bases from V and 2 bases from J, with 11 bases between. In germline, CDR1 is MNHEY, CDR2 SMNVEV (reference sequence). The CDR3 contains 15 residues. The CDR3 DNA reads TGTGCCAGCAGTTACGGGACGGAAAACACCGGGGAGCTGTTTTTT. Its translation: CASSYGTENTGELFF.

V gene TRBV4-1 combines with J gene TRBJ1-5, with D possibly matching TRBD1 (6 bases). In germline, CDR1 is MGHRA, CDR2 YSYEKL. V lost 0 bases, J lost 3 bases, and 15 bases lay in between. CDR3 length equals 17 residues. CDR3 in DNA: TGCGCCAGCAGCCAAGATGTAGGGGGAGATTCCAATCAGCCCCAGCATTTT. Amino acids: CASSQDVGGDSNQPQHF.

This clone was recorded a few times. The V and J genes are TRBV12-5 and TRBJ2-7; D gene ambiguous. The CDR3 sequence is 12 residues long. The V gene's germline CDR1 is LGHNT and CDR2 FRNRAP. V lost 3 bases to trimming and J lost 3 bases, with 6 bases between them. CDR3 amino acids: CASGFSSYEQYF. The CDR3, as DNA: TGTGCTAGTGGTTTCTCAAGCTACGAGCAGTACTTC. Full variable domain (outside the CDR3, taken from reference TRBV12-5 and TRBJ2-7): DARVTQTPRHKVTEMGQEVTMRCQPILGHNTVFWYRQTMMQGLELLAYFRNRAPLDDSGMPKDRFSAEMPDATLATLKIQPSEPRDSAVYFCASGFSSYEQYFGPGTRLTVT.

The V gene is TRBV29-1, the J gene TRBJ2-3, with D possibly matching TRBD2 (5 bases). The V and J ends lost 2 bases and 2 bases respectively, with 11 bases between them. Germline CDR1 SQVTM, CDR2 ANQGSEA. This CDR3 is 14 amino acids long. The CDR3 bases are TGCAGCGTTGAAAGGCAGGACTTCACAGATACGCAGTATTTT. Its translation: CSVERQDFTDTQYF.

The V and J genes are TRBV7-9 and TRBJ2-7; the D gene could be TRBD1 or TRBD2 (5 bases each). V lost 1 base and J 5 bases, leaving 18 bases between the germline ends. The germline CDR1 and CDR2 sequences are SEHNR and FQNEAQ (reference sequence). The CDR3 extends over 16 amino acids. The CDR3 DNA reads TGTGCCAGCAGCTTAGGCTATCGGGGCCTCCTGGACGAGCAGTACTTC. It encodes CASSLGYRGLLDEQYF.

V is TRBV27 and J is TRBJ1-5, with D unresolved. The CDR3 has 13 residues. The V and J ends lost 3 bases and 2 bases respectively, with 5 bases between them. The germline gives CDR1 MNHEY, CDR2 SMNVEV (reference sequence). The CDR3 DNA reads TGTGCCAGCAGTTTTGATGGCAATCAGCCCCAGCATTTT. Amino acids: CASSFDGNQPQHF.

This clone was recorded a few times. J is TRBJ2-6 and V is TRBV9, with unresolved D. The CDR3 is 15 residues long. V was trimmed by 4 bases and J by 1 base, leaving 9 bases between them. In germline, CDR1 is SGDLS, CDR2 YYNGEE. The CDR3 sequence: CASSLYRSGANVLTF. DNA for the CDR3: TGTGCCAGCAGCCTATACCGATCTGGGGCCAACGTCCTGACTTTC.

Points on this clone: The junction does not match germline at one end; this may be a read error. The chain carries TRBV7-7 and TRBJ2-5, with TRBD1 matching 7 bases. CDR1 is SSHAT, CDR2 FNYEAQ, per germline (reference sequence). There are 15 residues in the CDR3. This CDR3 is CASSTSSGTAETQYF. The CDR3, as DNA: TGTGCTAGCAGCACCAGTTCCGGGACAGCCGAGACCCAGTACTTC.

A few counts support this clone. The chain recombines TRBV6-5 with TRBJ1-1, with a weak D call TRBD1 (6 bases). Germline V gene data show CDR1 as MNHEY and CDR2 as SVGAGI. V was shortened by 10 bases and J by 2 bases, with 14 bases between the two germline ends. The CDR3 spans 13 residues. The CDR3 loop is CAIRTGANTEAFF. The CDR3 region has the DNA TGTGCCATCCGGACGGGGGCCAACACTGAAGCTTTCTTT.

The CDR3 spells CASSSGEAINSPLHF. Written as DNA, the CDR3 is TGTGCCAGCAGCAGTGGGGAGGCGATCAATTCACCCCTCCACTTT. The chain uses TRBV6-5 and TRBJ1-6, with D unclear. The CDR3 is made up of 15 amino acids. Germline CDR1 and CDR2: MNHEY and SVGAGI. Trimming left V 6 bases short and J 7 bases short, with 16 bases between.

The sample holds one count of this clone. V usage is TRBV15 and J usage is TRBJ2-1; D is possibly TRBD2 (7 bases). Germline CDR1 is LNHNV and CDR2 is YYDKDF (reference sequence). The CDR3 loop spans 15 amino acids. Trimming removed 1 base at V and 6 bases at J, with 13 bases between. The CDR3 DNA follows: TGTGCCACCAGCAGAGTAGGGGGACTACTCAATGAGCAGTTCTTC. Protein product: CATSRVGGLLNEQFF.

The rearrangement links TRBV19 to TRBJ1-1; D is perhaps TRBD1 (5 bases). CDR1 and CDR2 from the germline V gene are LNHDA and SQIVND (reference sequence). Deletions cut 2 bases from V and 4 bases from J, with 17 bases between. The CDR3 loop spans 16 amino acids. CDR3 in DNA: TGTGCCAGTAGTATATACGGCAGGGTTGGAGGCACTGAAGCTTTCTTT. Its protein product is CASSIYGRVGGTEAFF. The whole variable domain, remainder taken from reference TRBV19 and TRBJ1-1, is DGGITQSPKYLFRKEGQNVTLSCEQNLNHDAMYWYRQDPGQGLRLIYYSQIVNDFQKGDIAEGYSVSREKKESFPLTVTSAQKNPTAFYLCASSIYGRVGGTEAFFGQGTRLTVV.

The chain combines TRBV29-1 with TRBJ2-1, with a possible D match to TRBD2 (5 bases). Germline-derived CDR1 and CDR2 are SQVTM and ANQGSEA. Trimming removed 2 bases at V and 3 bases at J, with 8 bases between. CDR3 length: 13 amino acids. CDR3 in amino acids: CSVEPGNYNEQFF. In DNA form, the CDR3 reads TGCAGCGTTGAACCGGGGAACTACAATGAGCAGTTCTTC.

V gene TRBV4-3 combines with J gene TRBJ2-5; 10 positions agree with TRBD2. The CDR3 is made up of 17 amino acids. From germline, CDR1 is LGHNA and CDR2 YSLEER. V lost 4 bases, J lost 1 base, and 9 bases stayed unmatched. CDR3 DNA sequence: TGCGCCAGCAGCCTTCTAGCGGGAGCCGAGGGCCAAGAGACCCAGTACTTC. Its protein product is CASSLLAGAEGQETQYF.

The gene calls are TRBV30 and TRBJ1-1; possibly TRBD1 for D (5 bases). Germline assignment: CDR1 GTSNPN and CDR2 SVGIG (reference sequence). The CDR3 sequence is 13 residues long. Trimming cost V 4 bases and J 5 bases, with 14 bases left between them. CDR3 nucleotides: TGTGCCTGGACCGCGGGCGGGGGGACTGAAGCTTTCTTT. Translation: CAWTAGGGTEAFF.

The rearrangement links TRBV5-1 to TRBJ2-6; D call uncertain. V was shortened by 2 bases and J by 0 bases, with 3 bases between the two germline ends. CDR1 and CDR2 (germline): SGHRS, YFSETQ. The CDR3 contains 14 residues. CDR3 nucleotide sequence: TGCGCCAGCAGCTTATCCTCTGGGGCCAACGTCCTGACTTTC. It codes for CASSLSSGANVLTF.

A single count supports this clone. V gene TRBV7-2 combines with J gene TRBJ1-1; weak D call: TRBD1 (6 bases). V lost 3 bases and J lost 3, with 17 bases in between. From germline, CDR1 is SGHTA and CDR2 FQGNSA. CDR3 length equals 16 residues. CDR3 amino acids: CASSLPDGGHDTEAFF. For the CDR3, the DNA is TGTGCCAGCAGCTTGCCGGACGGGGGCCATGACACTGAAGCTTTCTTT.

This sequence joins TRBV27 and TRBJ2-5, with TRBD2 matching over 8 bases. Per the germline V gene, CDR1 is MNHEY and CDR2 is SMNVEV (reference sequence). Germline trimming cut 6 bases from V and 5 bases from J; bases unmatched to any gene: 8. The CDR3 covers 14 residues. CDR3 protein: CASSPGGGYETQYF. CDR3 nucleotides: TGTGCCAGCAGCCCCGGGGGGGGGTACGAGACCCAGTACTTC.

A few counts support this clone. The J gene is TRBJ1-2, the V gene TRBV19; D is uncertain. The germline CDR1 and CDR2 sequences are LNHDA and SQIVND (reference sequence). The ends were cut back, 6 bases at V and 7 bases at J, with 12 bases in the middle. This CDR3 has 12 amino acids. The CDR3 loop reads CASRDWIGGYTF. The CDR3 bases are TGTGCCAGTAGGGACTGGATAGGTGGCTACACCTTC.

The chain uses TRBV12-5 and TRBJ2-7; 8 nucleotides align to TRBD1. V was pared by 5 bases and J by 7 bases, with 4 bases of the junction left unmatched. The CDR3 covers 12 residues. Germline V gene data show CDR1 as LGHNT and CDR2 as FRNRAP. The DNA of the CDR3 is TGTGCTAGTGGTCGGGGGACAGGAGAGCAGTACTTC. Protein sequence: CASGRGTGEQYF.